What follows is one T cell receptor (beta chain) and its context. RNA transcripts provided the source from which TCR beta CDR3 regions were amplified. The primer set for the first-round RT-PCR of the TCR CDR3 was HTBI. TCRdb fed the multiplex PCR reads into MiXCR, producing one record per CDR3 protein. The sample carries about 200,000 distinct CDR3 sequences, approximately 16% recorded once. Germline CDR1 reads SGDLS; CDR2 reads YYNGEE. The CDR3 is 13 amino acids. Trimming removed 4 bases from V and 6 bases from J, with 13 bases in between. This specimen belongs to a study of T cells in Graves' hyperthyroidism and ophthalmopathy.

This rearrangement joins TRBV9 to TRBJ1-1, with unresolved D. This TCR was sampled from a woman in her fifties or sixties with Graves' hyperthyroidism. Source material: blood. This CDR3 is CASSLDNGAEAFF. The CDR3, as DNA: TGTGCCAGCAGCCTCGATAATGGGGCTGAAGCTTTCTTT.